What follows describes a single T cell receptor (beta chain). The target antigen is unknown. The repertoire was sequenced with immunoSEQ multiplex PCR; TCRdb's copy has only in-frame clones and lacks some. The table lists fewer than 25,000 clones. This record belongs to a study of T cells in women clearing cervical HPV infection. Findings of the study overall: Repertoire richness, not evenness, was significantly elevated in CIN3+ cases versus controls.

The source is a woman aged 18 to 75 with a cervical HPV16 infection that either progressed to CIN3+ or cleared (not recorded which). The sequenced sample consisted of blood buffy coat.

This chain's CDR3 is CASSPYRSTSGANVLFF. The DNA read from the CDR3 is TGTGCCAGCTCACCGTACAGATCTACCTCTGGGGCCAACGTA. The J gene is TRBJ1-4, the V gene TRBV18; D is possibly TRBD1 (5 bases). The read ends 3 residues early relative to the CDR3; the germline J gene fills the gap. In germline, CDR1 is KGHSH, CDR2 LQKENI. There are 17 residues in the CDR3.